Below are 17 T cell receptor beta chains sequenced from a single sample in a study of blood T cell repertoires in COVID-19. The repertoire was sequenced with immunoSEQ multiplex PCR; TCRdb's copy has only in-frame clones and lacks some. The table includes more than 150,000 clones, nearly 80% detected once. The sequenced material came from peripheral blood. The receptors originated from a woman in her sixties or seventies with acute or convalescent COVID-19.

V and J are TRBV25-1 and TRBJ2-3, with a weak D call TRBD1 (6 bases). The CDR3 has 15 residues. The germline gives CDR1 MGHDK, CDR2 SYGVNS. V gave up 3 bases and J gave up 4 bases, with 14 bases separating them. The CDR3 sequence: CASSDDQGQADTQYF. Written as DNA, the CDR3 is TGTGCCAGCAGTGACGACCAGGGGCAGGCAGATACGCAGTATTTT.

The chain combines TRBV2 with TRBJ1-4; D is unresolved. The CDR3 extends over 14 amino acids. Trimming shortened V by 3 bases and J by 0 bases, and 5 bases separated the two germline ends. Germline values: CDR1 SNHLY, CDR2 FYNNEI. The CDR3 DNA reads TGTGCCAGCAGTGACGGGACAACTAATGAAAAACTGTTTTTT. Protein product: CASSDGTTNEKLFF.

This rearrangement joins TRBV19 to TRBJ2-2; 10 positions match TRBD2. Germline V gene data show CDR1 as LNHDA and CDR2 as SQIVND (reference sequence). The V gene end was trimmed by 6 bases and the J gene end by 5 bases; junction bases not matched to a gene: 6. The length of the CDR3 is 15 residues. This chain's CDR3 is CASRSGRAVTGELFF. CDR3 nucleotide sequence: TGTGCCAGTAGAAGCGGGAGGGCCGTTACCGGGGAGCTGTTTTTT.

The CDR3 region is CASSYPGGRQLYEQYF. CDR3 nucleotides: TGTGCCAGCAGCTACCCCGGCGGGAGACAGCTCTACGAGCAGTACTTC. V usage is TRBV7-8 and J usage is TRBJ2-7; 7 bases are a match to TRBD2. CDR1 and CDR2 from the germline V gene are SGHVS and FQNEAQ. V was pared by 4 bases and J by 3 bases, with 12 bases of the junction left unmatched. The CDR3 runs to 16 residues.

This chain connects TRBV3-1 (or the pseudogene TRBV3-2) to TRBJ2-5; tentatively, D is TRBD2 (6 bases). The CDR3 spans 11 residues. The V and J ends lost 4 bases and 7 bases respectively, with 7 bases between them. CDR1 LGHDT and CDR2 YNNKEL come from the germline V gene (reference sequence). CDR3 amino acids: CASSLGGTQYF. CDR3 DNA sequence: TGTGCCAGCAGCCTGGGGGGGACCCAGTACTTC.

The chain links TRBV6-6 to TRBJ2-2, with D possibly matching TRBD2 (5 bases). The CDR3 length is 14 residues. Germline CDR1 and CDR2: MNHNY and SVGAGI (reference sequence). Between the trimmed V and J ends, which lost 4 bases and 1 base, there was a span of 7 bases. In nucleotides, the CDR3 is TGTGCCAGCAGTTTTGCGGGGAACACCGGGGAGCTGTTTTTT. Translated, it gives CASSFAGNTGELFF.

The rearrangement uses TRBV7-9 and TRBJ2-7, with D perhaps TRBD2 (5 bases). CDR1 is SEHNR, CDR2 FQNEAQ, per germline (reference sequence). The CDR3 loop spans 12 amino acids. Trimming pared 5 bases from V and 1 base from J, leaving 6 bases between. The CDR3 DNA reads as TGTGCCAGCAGCCCGGGGTCCTACGAGCAGTACTTC. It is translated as CASSPGSYEQYF. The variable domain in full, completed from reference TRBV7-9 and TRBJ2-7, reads DTGVSQNPRHKITKRGQNVTFRCDPISEHNRLYWYRQTLGQGPEFLTYFQNEAQLEKSRLLSDRFSAERPKGSFSTLEIQRTEQGDSAMYLCASSPGSYEQYFGPGTRLTVT.

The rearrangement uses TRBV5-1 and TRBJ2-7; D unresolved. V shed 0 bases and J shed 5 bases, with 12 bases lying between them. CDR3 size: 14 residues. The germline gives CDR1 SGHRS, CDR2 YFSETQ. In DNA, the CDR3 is TGCGCCAGCAGCTTGGTCGGCAGGTCCGACGAGCAGTACTTC. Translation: CASSLVGRSDEQYF.

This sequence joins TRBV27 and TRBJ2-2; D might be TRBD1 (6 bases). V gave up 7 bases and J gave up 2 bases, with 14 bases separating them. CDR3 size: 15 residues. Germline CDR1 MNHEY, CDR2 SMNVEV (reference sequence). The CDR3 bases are TGTGCCAGCACCCCCAAGGGGGTTAACACCGGGGAGCTGTTTTTT. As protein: CASTPKGVNTGELFF.

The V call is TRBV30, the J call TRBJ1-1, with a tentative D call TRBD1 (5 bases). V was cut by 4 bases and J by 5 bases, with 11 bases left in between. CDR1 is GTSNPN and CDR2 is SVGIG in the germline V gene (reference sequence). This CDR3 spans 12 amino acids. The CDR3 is CAWMQGRTEAFF. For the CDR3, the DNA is TGTGCCTGGATGCAGGGAAGGACTGAAGCTTTCTTT.

The chain's CDR3 is CASSPRVVGYEQYF. CDR3 DNA sequence: TGTGCCAGCAGCCCTCGGGTAGTTGGGTACGAGCAGTACTTC. The rearrangement joins TRBV3-1 (or the pseudogene TRBV3-2) to TRBJ2-7; D is ambiguous. This CDR3 is built from 14 residues. The V end was cut by 4 bases, the J end by 4 bases, with 14 bases between. Looked up from germline, CDR1 is LGHDT and CDR2 is YNNKEL (reference sequence).

The chain's CDR3 is CAIGGTDEKLFF. As DNA, the CDR3 is TGTGCCATCGGAGGGACAGATGAAAAACTGTTTTTT. The V gene is TRBV10-3, the J gene TRBJ1-4, with 7 bases matching TRBD1. The V and J ends lost 8 bases and 6 bases, in that order; junction bases with no gene match: 3. Germline assignment: CDR1 ENHRY and CDR2 SYGVKD. This CDR3 has 12 residues.

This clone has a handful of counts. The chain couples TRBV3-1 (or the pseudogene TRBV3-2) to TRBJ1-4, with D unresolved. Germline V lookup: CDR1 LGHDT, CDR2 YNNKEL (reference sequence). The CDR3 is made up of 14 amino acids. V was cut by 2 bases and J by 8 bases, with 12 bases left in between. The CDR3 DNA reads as TGTGCCAGCAGCCAATCGTCGGGTTCGGAAAAACTGTTTTTT. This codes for CASSQSSGSEKLFF.

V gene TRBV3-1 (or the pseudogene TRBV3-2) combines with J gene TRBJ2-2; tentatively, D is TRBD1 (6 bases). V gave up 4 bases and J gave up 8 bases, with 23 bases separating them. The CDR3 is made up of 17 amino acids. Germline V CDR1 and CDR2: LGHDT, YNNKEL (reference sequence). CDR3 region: CASSPYPGHSELGELFF. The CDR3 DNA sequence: TGTGCCAGCAGCCCTTATCCGGGACATTCTGAACTGGGGGAGCTGTTTTTT.

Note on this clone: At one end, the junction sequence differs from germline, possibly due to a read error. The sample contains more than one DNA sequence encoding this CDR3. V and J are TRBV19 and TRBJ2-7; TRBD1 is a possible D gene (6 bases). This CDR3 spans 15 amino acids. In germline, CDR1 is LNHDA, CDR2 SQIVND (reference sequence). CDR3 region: CASSIAGDVPYEQYF. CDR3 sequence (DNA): TGTGCCAGTAGTATAGCAGGGGATGTCCCCTACGAGCAGTATTTC.

CDR3 nucleotides: TGTGCCAGCAGTCCCCCCTACCCGGGACTAGCGAAAGATACGCAGTATTTT. Translation gives CASSPPYPGLAKDTQYF. The chain carries TRBV28 and TRBJ2-3; TRBD2 matches 10 bases. Trimming cost V 5 bases and J 5 bases; bases outside gene matches: 13. CDR3 length: 17 amino acids. CDR1 and CDR2 from the germline V gene are MDHEN and SYDVKM.

The CDR3 region is CASAPWGGGNTDTQYF. CDR3 DNA sequence: TGTGCCAGCGCCCCCTGGGGGGGAGGGAACACAGATACGCAGTATTTT. The chain joins TRBV3-1 (or the pseudogene TRBV3-2) to TRBJ2-3; 7 bases fit TRBD2. Germline CDR1 and CDR2: LGHDT and YNNKEL (reference sequence). The CDR3 loop spans 16 amino acids. After removal of 8 bases from V and 2 bases from J, the junction contained 13 bases not matched to a gene.